The source of this TCR beta chain is a study of beta chain features in type 1 diabetes. Whole-study context: Healthy donors, compared against patients, showed similar age, gender and cell yields.

Trimming at V came to 4 bases and at J to 2 bases, leaving 5 bases not matched to a gene. Germline CDR1 reads KGHSH; CDR2 reads LQKENI. The length of the CDR3 is 16 residues. General study results and limits: Individuals with type 1 diabetes displayed fewer insertions and more deletions at VDJ junctions. TCRB CDR3s from Type 1 diabetes patients were moderately but significantly shorter in all four CD4+ subsets. Researchers caution that PCR might favor shorter templates, equally among patients and controls.

Investigators reverse transcribed all isolated RNA, so they sequenced expressed TCRB transcripts. Assay: immunoSEQ multiplex PCR; the TCRdb copy retains only in-frame clones and omits some. The data hold about 160,000 clones, with around 10% observed a single time. About 120 mL of blood, on average, came from one heparinised draw per donor. Comments on this clone: Its specificity is not known.

The chain carries TRBV18 and TRBJ2-7; 13 nucleotides agree with TRBD2. This receptor was obtained from a man aged 25-45 years with type 1 diabetes. Sequenced input: central memory CD4+ T cells from blood. The CDR3 loop is CASSLGTSGITYEQYF. The CDR3 bases are TGTGCCAGCTCACTAGGGACTAGCGGGATTACCTACGAGCAGTACTTC.